The 19 T cell receptor beta chains presented below share a single source sample, sequenced in a study of Graves' ophthalmopathy and Graves' hyperthyroidism. Amplifying from RNA transcripts, the study obtained TCR beta CDR3 regions. The authors performed first-round RT-PCR with HTBI primers and then a second-round multiplex PCR. TCRdb reprocessed the multiplex PCR reads with MiXCR, giving one entry per CDR3 protein. The sample lists some 520,000 distinct CDR3 sequences, about 15% seen once, with roughly 9.8% in the top ten. The specimen sequenced was blood. The receptors stem from a woman in her twenties or thirties with Graves' ophthalmopathy.

This clonotype was observed at least ten times. The rearrangement links TRBV6-5 to TRBJ2-5; 13 bases agree with TRBD2. CDR1 is MNHEY and CDR2 is SVGAGI in the germline V gene. V trimming: 2 bases; J trimming: 3 bases; junction bases outside the gene matches: 9. This CDR3 comprises 18 residues. CDR3 nucleotide sequence: TGTGCCAGCAGTTACCCCATCGGGACTAGCGGGGAGAAAGAGACCCAGTACTTC. It specifies CASSYPIGTSGEKETQYF.

This clonotype has just a few counts. This chain joins TRBV5-1 and TRBJ1-2; 10 nucleotides line up with TRBD1. V gave up 4 bases and J gave up 2 bases; unmatched junction bases: 2. Germline V gene data show CDR1 as SGHRS and CDR2 as YFSETQ. The CDR3 has 14 residues. CDR3 sequence: CASSKGQGNYGYTF. CDR3 nucleotide sequence: TGCGCCAGCAGCAAGGGACAGGGGAACTATGGCTACACCTTC.

This clonotype was observed at least ten times. The chain links TRBV6-5 to TRBJ2-7; 7 positions match TRBD2. Germline trimming cut 1 base from V and 3 bases from J; bases unmatched to any gene: 3. From germline, CDR1 is MNHEY and CDR2 SVGAGI. This CDR3 has 14 residues. The CDR3 sequence is CASSYFPGGYEQYF. CDR3 coding DNA: TGTGCCAGCAGTTACTTCCCGGGGGGCTACGAGCAGTACTTC.

The sample holds many counts of this clonotype. V and J are TRBV30 and TRBJ2-7; D is unresolved. The germline V and J ends were trimmed by 3 bases and 3 bases, with 12 bases remaining between them. This CDR3 is built from 13 residues. Germline CDR1 GTSNPN, CDR2 SVGIG (reference sequence). The CDR3 region is CAWRLTENYEQYF. The CDR3 DNA follows: TGTGCCTGGAGATTAACGGAAAACTACGAGCAGTACTTC.

This clonotype was counted ten times or more. This chain links TRBV6-5 with TRBJ2-7, with D maybe TRBD1 (5 bases). Germline-derived CDR1 and CDR2 are MNHEY and SVGAGI. This CDR3 comprises 14 residues. V shed 4 bases and J shed 6 bases, with 16 bases lying between them. Written as DNA, the CDR3 is TGTGCCAGCAGTTGGGGCAGGTTGAGACTCGAGCAGTACTTC. This sequence encodes CASSWGRLRLEQYF.

This clonotype was found many times. J is TRBJ1-1 and V is TRBV6-5; D is unresolved. The CDR3 has 14 amino acids. Trimming took 0 bases from V and 7 from J, leaving 12 bases between them. The germline V gene encodes CDR1 MNHEY and CDR2 SVGAGI. The CDR3 sequence: CASSYSRTAHEAFF. The CDR3 DNA sequence: TGTGCCAGCAGTTACTCCCGAACAGCCCATGAAGCTTTCTTT.

This clonotype has a count of ten or more. CDR3 sequence: CAISERGENGYTF. The CDR3, as DNA: TGTGCCATCAGTGAGAGGGGGGAAAATGGCTACACCTTC. The chain joins TRBV10-3 to TRBJ1-2; a possible D gene is TRBD1 (6 bases). CDR3 length: 13 residues. Trimming cost V 2 bases and J 6 bases, with 10 bases left between them. Germline-derived CDR1 and CDR2 are ENHRY and SYGVKD.

The chain links TRBV12-3 or TRBV12-4 to TRBJ2-5, with 13 bases fitting TRBD2. The CDR3 has 18 amino acids. With V trimmed by 3 bases and J by 5 bases, 12 bases remained unmatched. The CDR3 DNA reads TGTGCCAGCAGTTTTTCCCGCACTAGCGGGGGGGCCCATGAGACCCAGTACTTC. Protein: CASSFSRTSGGAHETQYF.

There are many counts of this clonotype. The rearrangement uses TRBV12-3 or TRBV12-4 and TRBJ1-1, with D hard to call. Trimming took off 6 bases at V and 1 base at J, with 12 bases between the two ends. The CDR3 consists of 14 residues. CDR3 sequence (DNA): TGTGCCAGCAGGACATCAAGGACGAACACTGAAGCTTTCTTT. This gives the protein CASRTSRTNTEAFF.

This clonotype showed up many times. The rearrangement joins TRBV28 to TRBJ2-7, with D uncertain. Germline CDR1 is MDHEN and CDR2 is SYDVKM. V was cut by 1 base and J by 5 bases, with 3 bases left in between. The CDR3 has 11 residues. CDR3 nucleotides: TGTGCCAGCAGTTTATACCACGAGCAGTACTTC. It is translated as CASSLYHEQYF. The entire variable domain, with the rest obtained from reference TRBV28 and TRBJ2-7, is as follows: DVKVTQSSRYLVKRTGEKVFLECVQDMDHENMFWYRQDPGLGLRLIYFSYDVKMKEKGDIPEGYSVSREKKERFSLILESASTNQTSMYLCASSLYHEQYFGPGTRLTVT.

This clonotype has only a few counts. This chain connects TRBV30 to TRBJ2-7, with D possibly being TRBD1 or TRBD2 (5 bases each). The germline V gene encodes CDR1 GTSNPN and CDR2 SVGIG (reference sequence). This CDR3 is 13 amino acids long. Trimming removed 2 bases at V and 4 bases at J, with 12 bases between. Here the CDR3 reads CAWSPGTDYEQYF. DNA for the CDR3: TGTGCCTGGAGTCCGGGGACGGATTACGAGCAGTACTTC.

This clonotype has at least ten counts. The chain uses TRBV6-1 and TRBJ1-5; 8 bases match TRBD1. Trimming at V came to 6 bases and at J to 0 bases, leaving 4 bases not matched to a gene. Germline CDR1 MNHNS, CDR2 SASEGT. The CDR3 length is 15 residues. The CDR3 DNA follows: TGTGCCAGCAGGGACAGGGCTTATAGCAATCAGCCCCAGCATTTT. Translating it yields CASRDRAYSNQPQHF.

Ten or more counts support this clonotype. V gene TRBV2 combines with J gene TRBJ1-6; weak D call: TRBD1 (6 bases). The CDR3 runs 12 residues. V lost 8 bases and J 10 bases, leaving 12 bases between the germline ends. The germline gives CDR1 SNHLY, CDR2 FYNNEI. The DNA for the CDR3 is TGTGCCAGCGGGGGACATGAGTCACCCCTCCACTTT. This sequence encodes CASGGHESPLHF.

The chain recombines TRBV29-1 with TRBJ2-7; 10 nucleotides line up with TRBD1. Germline assignment: CDR1 SQVTM and CDR2 ANQGSEA. V shed 5 bases and J 0 bases; nucleotides not matched to a gene: 4. This CDR3 region has 14 residues. The CDR3, as DNA: TGCAGCGTTCGCGGACAGGGGGGCTCCTACGAGCAGTACTTC. Protein sequence: CSVRGQGGSYEQYF.

The rearrangement links TRBV6-1 to TRBJ2-7; D may be TRBD1 (5 bases). With 6 bases removed from V and 12 bases from J, the gap between germline ends came to 21 bases. In germline, CDR1 is MNHNS, CDR2 SASEGT. The CDR3 runs 13 residues. The CDR3 spells CASRDASQADRYF. The CDR3 nucleotides read TGTGCCAGCAGAGACGCATCACAGGCAGATCGGTACTTC.

This clonotype came up many times. The J gene is TRBJ2-7, the V gene TRBV28; 12 bases are shared with TRBD2. Germline V CDR1 and CDR2: MDHEN, SYDVKM. V was pared by 8 bases and J by 3 bases, with 8 bases of the junction left unmatched. This CDR3 comprises 15 residues. The CDR3 DNA follows: TGTGCCAGCCAAGCCCCTAGCGGGAGGGTCTACGAGCAGTACTTC. Protein: CASQAPSGRVYEQYF.

Worth noting for this clonotype: A much larger clonotype is one base distant, so this may be a read error. The rearrangement uses TRBV12-3 or TRBV12-4 and TRBJ1-6; D uncertain. CDR3 length: 12 residues. Trimming cost V 7 bases and J 3 bases, with 4 bases left between them. This CDR3 reads CASKDYNSPLHF. The CDR3 DNA follows: TGTGCCAGCAAGGACTATAATTCACCCCTCCACTTT.

Many counts were recorded for this clonotype. The genes are TRBV6-1 and TRBJ1-5; 9 nucleotides align to TRBD1. Per the germline V gene, CDR1 is MNHNS and CDR2 is SASEGT. Losses at the gene ends were 7 bases for V and 1 base for J; bases not matched to a gene: 5. The CDR3 runs to 15 residues. The CDR3 loop is CASKWTGESNQPQHF. The CDR3 DNA is TGTGCCAGCAAGTGGACAGGGGAGAGCAATCAGCCCCAGCATTTT.

At least ten counts were recorded for this clonotype. V and J are TRBV2 and TRBJ2-7; no clear D gene. CDR3 length: 16 amino acids. Trimming removed 1 base at V and 0 bases at J, with 13 bases between. Germline lookup yields CDR1 SNHLY and CDR2 FYNNEI. The CDR3 is CASSEGRSIFSYEQYF. CDR3 DNA: TGTGCCAGCAGTGAAGGTAGGAGTATTTTCTCCTACGAGCAGTACTTC.